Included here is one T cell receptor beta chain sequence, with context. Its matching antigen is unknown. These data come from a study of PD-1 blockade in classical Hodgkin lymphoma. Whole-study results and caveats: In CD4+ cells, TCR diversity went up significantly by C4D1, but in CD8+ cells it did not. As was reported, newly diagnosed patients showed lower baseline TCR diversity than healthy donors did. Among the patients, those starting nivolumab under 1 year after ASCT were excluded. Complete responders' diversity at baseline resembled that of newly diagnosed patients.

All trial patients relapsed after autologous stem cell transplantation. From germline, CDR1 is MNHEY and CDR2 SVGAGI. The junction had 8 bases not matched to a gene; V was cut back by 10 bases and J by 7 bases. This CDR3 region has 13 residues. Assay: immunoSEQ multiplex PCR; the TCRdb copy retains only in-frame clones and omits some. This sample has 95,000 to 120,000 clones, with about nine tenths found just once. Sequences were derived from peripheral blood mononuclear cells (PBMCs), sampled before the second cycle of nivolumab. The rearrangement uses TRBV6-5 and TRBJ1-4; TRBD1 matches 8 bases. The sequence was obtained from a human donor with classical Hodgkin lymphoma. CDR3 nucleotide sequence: TGTGCCACCCGACAGGGGCGAGTTGAAAAACTGTTTTTT. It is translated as CATRQGRVEKLFF.